Listed below are T cell receptor beta chains from one sample, sequenced in a study of regulatory T cells in long-lasting Graves disease. TCRdb re-called the multiplex PCR reads with MiXCR, one entry per CDR3 protein. Here the sample spans fewer than 450,000 distinct CDR3 sequences, approximately 16% being singletons. This sample also belongs to another study, concerning T cells in Graves' hyperthyroidism and ophthalmopathy.

This specimen was peripheral blood mononuclear cells (PBMCs), taken at new diagnosis, from a patient treated with antithyroid drugs. All receptors derive from a woman aged 40-49 years with Graves disease. The CDR3 runs from the conserved cysteine through the conserved F or W. Fields, in order: clone size, D gene, V gene, J gene, CDR3 protein, CDR3 DNA. D genes are given only for firm matches. A clone size is listed for some rows: how often the clone was seen (once, few, many), or a class if it is expanded.

clone_size: -
d_call: TRBD2
v_call: TRBV19
j_call: TRBJ2-4
cdr3_aa: CASSWGGRKYF
cdr3_nt: TGTGCCAGTAGTTGGGGCGGGAGGAAGTACTTC

clone_size: many
d_call: -
v_call: TRBV6-5
j_call: TRBJ1-6
cdr3_aa: CASSYGRDTLHF
cdr3_nt: TGTGCCAGCAGTTACGGGCGAGACACCCTCCACTTT

clone_size: many
d_call: -
v_call: TRBV7-9
j_call: TRBJ1-6
cdr3_aa: CASSLGDWLLHF
cdr3_nt: TGTGCCAGCAGCTTAGGAGATTGGTTGCTCCACTTT

clone_size: -
d_call: TRBD1
v_call: TRBV19
j_call: TRBJ1-3
cdr3_aa: CASSFSGTGSGNTIYF
cdr3_nt: TGTGCCAGTAGTTTTTCCGGGACAGGGTCTGGAAACACCATATATTTT

clone_size: -
d_call: TRBD2
v_call: TRBV2
j_call: TRBJ2-7
cdr3_aa: CASSEPPGLAGNSYEQYF
cdr3_nt: TGTGCCAGCAGTGAACCTCCGGGACTAGCGGGAAACTCCTACGAGCAGTACTTC

clone_size: once
d_call: TRBD2
v_call: TRBV28
j_call: TRBJ2-5
cdr3_aa: CASRQRGGLQETQYF
cdr3_nt: TGTGCCAGCAGACAGCGGGGGGGGCTTCAAGAGACCCAGTACTTC

clone_size: many
d_call: TRBD1
v_call: TRBV24-1
j_call: TRBJ2-3
cdr3_aa: CATSDNTGADTDTQYF
cdr3_nt: TGTGCCACCAGTGACAACACAGGGGCGGATACAGATACGCAGTATTTT

clone_size: many
d_call: TRBD1
v_call: TRBV28
j_call: TRBJ1-1
cdr3_aa: CASSSGPGQEEAFF
cdr3_nt: TGTGCCAGCAGTTCTGGACCGGGACAGGAGGAAGCTTTCTTT

clone_size: -
d_call: TRBD2
v_call: TRBV11-3
j_call: TRBJ2-7
cdr3_aa: CASSLVALADYEQYF
cdr3_nt: TGTGCCAGCAGCTTAGTAGCCCTAGCGGACTACGAGCAGTACTTC

clone_size: -
d_call: -
v_call: TRBV24-1
j_call: TRBJ2-5
cdr3_aa: CATSDLGSGREETQYF
cdr3_nt: TGTGCCACCAGTGATTTGGGGTCTGGCAGGGAAGAGACCCAGTACTTC

clone_size: -
d_call: TRBD1
v_call: TRBV7-9
j_call: TRBJ1-4
cdr3_aa: CASSQGQNNEKLFF
cdr3_nt: TGTGCCAGCAGCCAGGGACAGAATAATGAAAAACTGTTTTTT

clone_size: once
d_call: -
v_call: TRBV15
j_call: TRBJ2-7
cdr3_aa: CATSRDYGGGSSLEQYF
cdr3_nt: TGTGCCACCAGCAGAGATTATGGGGGCGGGAGTTCTCTCGAGCAGTACTTC

clone_size: many
d_call: -
v_call: TRBV6-2/TRBV6-3
j_call: TRBJ2-7
cdr3_aa: CASSRGAYEQYF
cdr3_nt: TGTGCCAGCAGTCGAGGGGCCTACGAGCAGTACTTC

clone_size: -
d_call: -
v_call: TRBV7-2
j_call: TRBJ2-7
cdr3_aa: CASSRDPFSYEQYF
cdr3_nt: TGTGCCAGCAGCCGGGACCCCTTTTCCTACGAGCAGTACTTC

clone_size: many
d_call: -
v_call: TRBV12-3/TRBV12-4
j_call: TRBJ1-5
cdr3_aa: CASSPGGVYSNQPQHF
cdr3_nt: TGTGCCAGCAGCCCCGGGGGGGTCTATAGCAATCAGCCCCAGCATTTT

clone_size: few
d_call: TRBD1
v_call: TRBV5-1
j_call: TRBJ2-1
cdr3_aa: CASSFGTESSYNEQFF
cdr3_nt: TGCGCCAGCAGCTTTGGGACAGAAAGCTCCTACAATGAGCAGTTCTTC

clone_size: many
d_call: TRBD2
v_call: TRBV18
j_call: TRBJ2-1
cdr3_aa: CASSPPAGGGDEQFF
cdr3_nt: TGTGCCAGCTCACCACCCGCGGGAGGTGGCGATGAGCAGTTCTTC

clone_size: -
d_call: -
v_call: TRBV13
j_call: TRBJ1-4
cdr3_aa: CASSLSSMTNEKLFF
cdr3_nt: TGTGCCAGCAGCTTATCGTCGATGACTAATGAAAAACTGTTTTTT

clone_size: many
d_call: -
v_call: TRBV6-5
j_call: TRBJ2-7
cdr3_aa: CASSYSVTVYEQYF
cdr3_nt: TGTGCCAGCAGTTACTCTGTGACAGTCTACGAGCAGTACTTC

clone_size: many
d_call: TRBD2
v_call: TRBV28
j_call: TRBJ2-1
cdr3_aa: CASSLFRGTSGSNEQFF
cdr3_nt: TGTGCCAGCAGTTTATTCAGGGGGACTAGCGGGAGCAATGAGCAGTTCTTC

clone_size: -
d_call: -
v_call: TRBV20-1
j_call: TRBJ2-3
cdr3_aa: CSARSWASSTDTQYF
cdr3_nt: TGCAGTGCTAGAAGCTGGGCAAGCAGCACAGATACGCAGTATTTT

clone_size: -
d_call: -
v_call: TRBV19
j_call: TRBJ2-2
cdr3_aa: CASSIVVDTGELFF
cdr3_nt: TGTGCCAGTAGTATCGTAGTGGACACCGGGGAGCTGTTTTTT

clone_size: many
d_call: -
v_call: TRBV5-1
j_call: TRBJ1-3
cdr3_aa: CASSLGLDSGNTIYF
cdr3_nt: TGCGCCAGCAGCTTGGGTCTGGACTCGGGAAACACCATATATTTT

clone_size: many
d_call: TRBD1
v_call: TRBV24-1
j_call: TRBJ2-6
cdr3_aa: CATSESRTGVGSANVLTF
cdr3_nt: TGTGCCACCAGTGAGTCACGGACAGGGGTCGGTAGCGCCAACGTCCTGACTTTC

clone_size: many
d_call: TRBD2
v_call: TRBV12-3/TRBV12-4
j_call: TRBJ2-3
cdr3_aa: CASSPSNAGVGTDTQYF
cdr3_nt: TGTGCCAGCAGTCCTTCGAATGCGGGAGTGGGCACAGATACGCAGTATTTT

clone_size: -
d_call: -
v_call: TRBV28
j_call: TRBJ1-2
cdr3_aa: CASSFFRGRNIYGYTF
cdr3_nt: TGTGCCAGCAGTTTTTTCAGGGGTAGAAATATATATGGCTACACCTTC

clone_size: many
d_call: TRBD2
v_call: TRBV27
j_call: TRBJ2-3
cdr3_aa: CASKYTSGTYTDTQYF
cdr3_nt: TGTGCCAGCAAATACACAAGCGGGACCTACACAGATACGCAGTATTTT

clone_size: few
d_call: -
v_call: TRBV19
j_call: TRBJ2-1
cdr3_aa: CASSMLGVQFF
cdr3_nt: TGTGCCAGTAGTATGTTGGGAGTGCAGTTCTTC

clone_size: many
d_call: -
v_call: TRBV5-4
j_call: TRBJ2-7
cdr3_aa: CASSPWGANEQYF
cdr3_nt: TGTGCCAGCAGCCCATGGGGGGCGAACGAGCAGTACTTC

clone_size: -
d_call: -
v_call: TRBV3-2
j_call: TRBJ2-1
cdr3_aa: CAGGSRLLAGEGLHNEQLF
cdr3_nt: TGTGCCGGCGGGTCGCGCTTACTAGCGGGAGAAGGACTCCACAATGAGCAGCTCTTC

clone_size: -
d_call: -
v_call: TRBV7-6
j_call: TRBJ1-6
cdr3_aa: CASSPRGRVDF
cdr3_nt: TGTGCCAGCAGCCCCCGGGGCAGGGTTGACTTT

clone_size: -
d_call: -
v_call: TRBV7-8
j_call: TRBJ1-3
cdr3_aa: CASSPGHPGSLPGNTIYF
cdr3_nt: TGTGCCAGCAGCCCGGGGCACCCTGGGTCGTTGCCTGGAAACACCATATATTTT

clone_size: few
d_call: TRBD2
v_call: TRBV5-4
j_call: TRBJ2-7
cdr3_aa: CASSLALRGTYEQYF
cdr3_nt: TGTGCCAGCAGCTTGGCTTTGCGGGGGACCTACGAGCAGTACTTC

clone_size: many
d_call: -
v_call: TRBV2
j_call: TRBJ1-4
cdr3_aa: CASSVLRRNEKLFF
cdr3_nt: TGTGCCAGCAGTGTTCTTAGGAGGAATGAAAAACTGTTTTTT

clone_size: medium-sized
d_call: -
v_call: TRBV10-3
j_call: TRBJ2-5
cdr3_aa: CAISESQLVQYF
cdr3_nt: TGTGCCATCAGTGAGTCACAGTTGGTCCAGTACTTC

clone_size: few
d_call: TRBD1
v_call: TRBV7-9
j_call: TRBJ1-2
cdr3_aa: CASSLVGQGAYGYTF
cdr3_nt: TGTGCCAGCAGCTTAGTAGGCCAGGGGGCGTATGGCTACACCTTC

clone_size: -
d_call: TRBD2
v_call: TRBV18
j_call: TRBJ2-3
cdr3_aa: CASSEGSGRGDTQYF
cdr3_nt: TGTGCCAGCTCCGAGGGTAGCGGGAGAGGAGATACGCAGTATTTT

clone_size: many
d_call: TRBD1
v_call: TRBV27
j_call: TRBJ2-2
cdr3_aa: CASSLYLTGGENTGELFF
cdr3_nt: TGTGCCAGCAGTTTGTACTTGACAGGGGGCGAAAACACCGGGGAGCTGTTTTTT

clone_size: -
d_call: -
v_call: TRBV4-2
j_call: TRBJ2-7
cdr3_aa: CASSQDYQSSYEQYF
cdr3_nt: TGTGCCAGCAGCCAGGATTACCAGAGCTCCTACGAGCAGTACTTC

clone_size: many
d_call: -
v_call: TRBV20-1
j_call: TRBJ1-1
cdr3_aa: CSASSGFEMNTEAFF
cdr3_nt: TGCAGTGCTAGTTCGGGGTTCGAGATGAACACTGAAGCTTTCTTT

clone_size: many
d_call: -
v_call: TRBV6-9
j_call: TRBJ2-1
cdr3_aa: CASSYGLPSEQFF
cdr3_nt: TGTGCCAGCAGTTACGGGCTCCCCAGTGAGCAGTTCTTC

clone_size: -
d_call: -
v_call: TRBV5-1
j_call: TRBJ1-6
cdr3_aa: CASSSSGGDYNSPLHF
cdr3_nt: TGCGCCAGCAGCTCCTCAGGTGGGGACTATAATTCACCCCTCCACTTT

clone_size: few
d_call: TRBD1
v_call: TRBV28
j_call: TRBJ2-7
cdr3_aa: CASSLRDRAKYF
cdr3_nt: TGTGCCAGCAGTTTAAGGGACAGGGCTAAGTACTTC

clone_size: many
d_call: -
v_call: TRBV3-1
j_call: TRBJ1-4
cdr3_aa: CASSQDADSQRGKLFF
cdr3_nt: TGTGCCAGCAGCCAAGACGCCGACTCCCAAAGGGGAAAACTGTTTTTT